These 17 T cell receptor beta chains share one sample of origin, sequenced in a study of CD8 T cells in Susac syndrome. Reverse transcription of roughly 0.5 to 1 ug RNA was performed with random hexamers. TCRdb ran MiXCR on the immunoSEQ multiplex PCR reads and lists one entry per CDR3 protein. The sample carries around 150,000 distinct CDR3 sequences, roughly 95% recorded once. The material sequenced was CD4+ T cells from PBMCs. All receptors come from a human donor with multiple sclerosis.

The genes are TRBV6-5 and TRBJ2-1, with a weak D call TRBD2 (5 bases). The germline V gene has CDR1 MNHEY and CDR2 SVGAGI. The CDR3 consists of 14 residues. Trimming took off 2 bases at V and 10 bases at J, with 15 bases between the two ends. The CDR3 bases are TGTGCCAGCAGTTACGAGGGCGACCACCCGGAGCAGTTCTTC. Translated, it gives CASSYEGDHPEQFF.

The CDR3 protein is CSAKTGNTEAFF. The CDR3, as DNA: TGCAGTGCAAAGACAGGGAACACTGAAGCTTTCTTT. The chain carries TRBV20-1 and TRBJ1-1; D is perhaps TRBD1 (6 bases). Trimming stripped 6 bases from V and 1 base from J, with 9 bases between. CDR1 and CDR2 from the germline V gene are DFQATT and SNEGSKA (reference sequence). The CDR3 consists of 12 residues.

The rearrangement joins TRBV20-1 to TRBJ1-2; TRBD1 matches at 7 bases. This CDR3 has 13 residues. Germline CDR1 is DFQATT and CDR2 is SNEGSKA (reference sequence). J was trimmed by 6 bases and V by 4 bases; bases with no gene match: 8. The chain's CDR3 is CSANRGTFDGYTF. The CDR3 DNA follows: TGCAGTGCTAACAGGGGCACGTTCGATGGCTACACCTTC.

The CDR3 is CASSLVGLGAYTEAFF. CDR3 coding DNA: TGTGCCAGCAGCTTGGTGGGTCTGGGGGCGTACACTGAAGCTTTCTTT. This sequence joins TRBV5-4 and TRBJ1-1; the D gene is possibly TRBD1 (6 bases). V shed 0 bases and J shed 3 bases, with 15 bases lying between them. Germline V gene lookup returns CDR1 SGHNT and CDR2 YYREEE (reference sequence). This CDR3 region has 16 residues.

The rearrangement links TRBV11-2 to TRBJ2-7; no clear D gene. The CDR3 runs to 13 residues. Trimming stripped 3 bases from V and 7 bases from J, with 13 bases between. Germline V CDR1 and CDR2: SGHAT, FQNNGV. CDR3 in amino acids: CASSFLSKWEQYF. The CDR3 nucleotides are TGTGCCAGCAGCTTTCTATCCAAATGGGAGCAGTACTTC.

The V call is TRBV10-3, the J call TRBJ2-2, with D hard to call. The CDR3 sequence is 14 residues long. The germline V gene has CDR1 ENHRY and CDR2 SYGVKD. V lost 7 bases and J lost 4, with 13 bases in between. The CDR3 reads CAITLDKTTGELFF. The DNA of the CDR3 is TGTGCCATCACCCTCGACAAGACCACCGGGGAGCTGTTTTTT.

This clonotype was detected only once. V and J are TRBV12-3 or TRBV12-4 and TRBJ2-2; D could derive from TRBD1 or TRBD2 (6 bases each). Trimming stripped 1 base from V and 7 bases from J, with 10 bases between. This CDR3 contains 14 residues. The DNA for the CDR3 is TGTGCCAGCAGTTTAGGGGGGGCCGGCGGGGAGCTGTTTTTT. Translating it yields CASSLGGAGGELFF.

The rearrangement joins TRBV7-2 to TRBJ2-7, with 10 bases matching TRBD2. CDR1 and CDR2 (germline): SGHTA, FQGNSA. The CDR3 contains 15 residues. The junction had 8 bases not matched to a gene; V was cut back by 2 bases and J by 7 bases. The CDR3 loop reads CASSLLAGGSGEQYF. Here the CDR3 DNA reads TGTGCCAGCAGCTTATTAGCGGGAGGCTCGGGTGAGCAGTACTTC.

The chain has TRBV24-1 and TRBJ2-1; D remains unclear. The CDR3 is 13 amino acids. Trimming removed 4 bases from V and 7 bases from J, with 10 bases in between. Germline loops: CDR1 KGHDR, CDR2 SFDVKD. The CDR3 protein is CATSDTLGNEQFF. In DNA, the CDR3 is TGTGCCACCAGTGACACACTGGGGAATGAGCAGTTCTTC.

This clonotype came up once. The genes are TRBV2 and TRBJ1-5, with 8 bases that match TRBD1. The germline gives CDR1 SNHLY, CDR2 FYNNEI. The CDR3 has 13 amino acids. V lost 7 bases and J lost 8; bases outside the gene matches: 7. CDR3 protein: CASNGQDREPQHF. The CDR3 coding sequence is TGTGCCAGCAATGGGCAGGACAGGGAGCCCCAGCATTTT.

The chain uses TRBV14 and TRBJ1-4; the D gene is possibly TRBD1 (5 bases). The germline gives CDR1 SGHDN, CDR2 FVKESK. This CDR3 has 13 amino acids. V was pared by 4 bases and J by 5 bases, with 8 bases between. The CDR3 sequence: CASSPRDNEKLFF. CDR3 DNA sequence: TGTGCCAGCAGCCCTCGGGACAATGAAAAACTGTTTTTT.

The rearrangement joins TRBV20-1 to TRBJ1-2, with a tentative D call TRBD1 (5 bases). The CDR3 length is 11 residues. Germline CDR1 DFQATT, CDR2 SNEGSKA (reference sequence). Trimming cost V 3 bases and J 8 bases, with 10 bases left between them. CDR3 DNA: TGCAGTGCTAGTGGCAGGGTCGGCTACACCTTC. Translated: CSASGRVGYTF.

This clonotype was observed a single time. V gene TRBV12-5 combines with J gene TRBJ1-1; D is undetermined. Trimming removed 6 bases from V and 2 bases from J, with 10 bases in between. Germline lookup yields CDR1 LGHNT and CDR2 FRNRAP. The CDR3 is 13 residues long. The CDR3 DNA is TGTGCTAGTGGGATGCTCAGTAACACTGAAGCTTTCTTT. This translates into CASGMLSNTEAFF. The variable domain in full, with the rest retrieved from reference TRBV12-5 and TRBJ1-1, is DARVTQTPRHKVTEMGQEVTMRCQPILGHNTVFWYRQTMMQGLELLAYFRNRAPLDDSGMPKDRFSAEMPDATLATLKIQPSEPRDSAVYFCASGMLSNTEAFFGQGTRLTVV.

The rearrangement links TRBV20-1 to TRBJ2-1; either TRBD1 or TRBD2 may supply D (5 bases each). Trimming removed 3 bases at V and 2 bases at J, with 14 bases between. CDR1 is DFQATT, CDR2 SNEGSKA, per germline (reference sequence). This CDR3 spans 15 amino acids. Here the CDR3 DNA reads TGCAGTGCTAGGAGGGGAACACCGCCCTACAATGAGCAGTTCTTC. This gives the protein CSARRGTPPYNEQFF.

This chain connects TRBV25-1 to TRBJ2-6, with a possible D match to TRBD1 (6 bases). Trimming shortened V by 1 base and J by 3 bases, and 16 bases separated the two germline ends. CDR1 and CDR2 from the germline V gene are MGHDK and SYGVNS. The CDR3 has 18 amino acids. In DNA, the CDR3 is TGTGCCAGCAGTGAATTCGGGTGGCAGGGGAGTGGGGCCAACGTCCTGACTTTC. As protein: CASSEFGWQGSGANVLTF.

This chain uses TRBV6-2 or TRBV6-3 with TRBJ2-2; 7 nucleotides align to TRBD1. Germline values: CDR1 MNHEY, CDR2 SVGEGT. The J segment lost 4 bases and the V segment lost 6 bases, leaving 5 bases of the junction unmatched. The CDR3 is 14 amino acids. The chain's CDR3 is CASSTGVPTGELFF. CDR3 nucleotides: TGTGCCAGCAGCACAGGGGTGCCCACCGGGGAGCTGTTTTTT.

The J gene is TRBJ1-5, the V gene TRBV4-2; tentatively, D is TRBD1 (6 bases). CDR3 size: 16 residues. Trimming took off 2 bases at V and 7 bases at J, with 18 bases between the two ends. Germline CDR1 LGHNA, CDR2 YNFKEQ. CDR3 amino acids: CASSQLGQRGMQPQHF. DNA for the CDR3: TGTGCCAGCAGCCAACTTGGACAGCGGGGTATGCAGCCCCAGCATTTT.